A selection of T cell receptor beta chains follows, all from one sample in a study of OX40 agonist ivuxolimab in advanced cancers. Using immunoSEQ multiplex PCR, the repertoire was profiled, and TCRdb retains in-frame clones only, with some absent. The sample records about 51,000 clones, approximately 80% being singletons. This specimen consisted of CD4+ or CD8+ T cells sorted from blood, obtained in a trial of the OX40 agonist ivuxolimab. These receptors came from an adult with an advanced solid tumor such as melanoma, head and neck, liver or kidney cancer. Each CDR3 is given with its conserved first and last residue. The D gene is left open where the match is weak. The size of a clone is reported for some rows only, either as once, few or many, or as a class for expanded clones.

J gene,clone size,D gene,V gene,CDR3 DNA,CDR3 protein
TRBJ2-3,-,TRBD1,TRBV27,TGTGCCAGCAGTTTTGTAGGGACAGGGGCGGCAGATACGCAGTATTTT,CASSFVGTGAADTQYF
TRBJ1-5,-,TRBD1,TRBV6-5,TGTGCCAGCAGTTCTCTCCGGACAGGTGGGAATCAGCCCCAGCATTTT,CASSSLRTGGNQPQHF
TRBJ1-1,-,-,TRBV5-1,TGCGCCAGCAGCTTGAAGTTGGGTTTGGGCACTGAAGCTTTCTTT,CASSLKLGLGTEAFF
TRBJ1-1,-,TRBD1,TRBV5-4,TGTGCCAGCAGCCAGGGGGGTCCTGCGAACACTGAAGCTTTCTTT,CASSQGGPANTEAFF
TRBJ2-6,-,-,TRBV6-5,TGTGCCAGCAGTTCCTCGTACTCTGGGGCCAACGTCCTGACTTTC,CASSSSYSGANVLTF
TRBJ2-5,-,TRBD2,TRBV5-6,TGTGCCAGCAGCTTGACTAGCGGGAGTAAGGGTAGAGAGACCCAGTACTTC,CASSLTSGSKGRETQYF
TRBJ2-1,-,-,TRBV5-4,TGTGCCAGCAACTCGCCCCGGCAGGGCAGCAAGAATGAGCAGTTCTTC,CASNSPRQGSKNEQFF
TRBJ2-7,-,-,TRBV7-9,TGTGCCAGCACCCCGCCGGGAACCTACGAGCAGTACTTC,CASTPPGTYEQYF
TRBJ2-7,-,-,TRBV6-1,TGTGCCAGCAGTCCTACGGGATTCTCCTACGAGCAGTACTTC,CASSPTGFSYEQYF
TRBJ2-2,-,-,TRBV18,TGTGCCAGCTCACCACCGGTGCGGACCGGGGAGCTGTTTTTT,CASSPPVRTGELFF
TRBJ2-3,-,TRBD2,TRBV5-1,TGCGCCAGCAGGGCCGGGACTAGCGGGAGAACAGATACGCAGTATTTT,CASRAGTSGRTDTQYF
TRBJ2-1,-,-,TRBV19,TGTGCCAGCTCACGGGAGAGCTCCTACAATGAGCAGTTCTTC,CASSRESSYNEQFF
TRBJ1-1,-,-,TRBV21-1,TGTGCCAGCAGCTCCCACTCAACTGAAGCTTTCTTT,CASSSHSTEAFF
TRBJ2-3,-,TRBD2,TRBV4-1,TGCGCCAGCAGCCAGGGACTAGTCGACACAGATACGCAGTATTTT,CASSQGLVDTDTQYF
TRBJ1-1,-,-,TRBV30,TGTGCCTGGAGTGTTTTTTGGGGCCGGAACACTGAAGCTTTCTTT,CAWSVFWGRNTEAFF
TRBJ1-2,-,-,TRBV28,TGTGCCAGCAGCCAATTGACAGTCTACTATGGCTACACCTTC,CASSQLTVYYGYTF
TRBJ2-7,-,TRBD1,TRBV5-1,TGTGCCAGCAGCTTGAAAGGACAGGCAACCTACGAGCAGTACTTC,CASSLKGQATYEQYF
TRBJ2-2,-,TRBD1,TRBV5-1,TGCGCCAGCAGCCGGCCGGGACAGGGGGCGCTGACCGGGGAGCTGTTTTTT,CASSRPGQGALTGELFF
TRBJ1-2,-,-,TRBV27,-,CASSSSGQGALSSGYTF
TRBJ2-1,few,-,TRBV9,TGTGCCAGCAGCGTAGTGGGGGGATCCAATGAGCAGTTCTTC,CASSVVGGSNEQFF
TRBJ1-4,-,-,TRBV5-1,TGCGCCAGCAGCTTGGTACAACCGGGTGAAAAACTGTTTTTT,CASSLVQPGEKLFF
TRBJ2-5,-,TRBD2,TRBV4-1,TGCGCCAGCAGCCACGTTGGGAGGGCCGGAGAGACCCAGTACTTC,CASSHVGRAGETQYF
TRBJ2-3,-,TRBD2,TRBV5-4,TGTGCCACCAGGACTAGCGGGAGGGATACGCAGTATTTT,CATRTSGRDTQYF
TRBJ1-2,-,TRBD1,TRBV5-5,TGTGCCAGCAGCTTGGAAGGACAGGGGACTTCTGGCTACACCTTC,CASSLEGQGTSGYTF